The 12 T cell receptor beta chains below come from one sample, sequenced in a study of molecular identifiers for immune sequencing clone quantification. TCRdb re-called the PCR reads with MiXCR, one entry per CDR3 protein. Among approximately 550,000 distinct CDR3 sequences, 20% to 25% were seen once, and the ten largest hold about 0.8%. Material: naive CD8+ T cells from blood, with Jurkat cell RNA spiked in. Subset defined: FACS-sorted CD8+CD4-CCR7+CD45RA+ naive T cells. These receptors originate from a human donor in good health. Some libraries in this study had Jurkat cell RNA spiked in.

As for this clonotype: A much larger clonotype is one base distant, so this may be a read error. The V call is TRBV20-1, the J call TRBJ2-7; D possibly corresponds to TRBD2 (6 bases). CDR3 length equals 14 residues. Germline CDR1 is DFQATT and CDR2 is SNEGSKA (reference sequence). The CDR3 DNA follows: TGCGGTGCTAGAGATCTGACTAGCTCCTACGAGCAGTACTTC. It yields the protein CGARDLTSSYEQYF.

This clonotype was observed many times. This rearrangement joins TRBV9 to TRBJ2-5, with 16 bases fitting TRBD2. This CDR3 comprises 16 residues. With V trimmed by 4 bases and J by 5 bases, 5 bases remained unmatched. Per germline, CDR1 SGDLS and CDR2 YYNGEE. The CDR3 sequence: CASSPGTSGRAETQYF. The CDR3 region has the DNA TGTGCCAGCAGCCCGGGGACTAGCGGGAGGGCGGAGACCCAGTACTTC.

This clonotype has ten or more counts. The chain links TRBV7-9 to TRBJ1-1, with D perhaps matching TRBD1 (6 bases). V lost 3 bases and J lost 5, with 10 bases in between. The germline V gene has CDR1 SEHNR and CDR2 FQNEAQ (reference sequence). The length of the CDR3 is 13 residues. The CDR3 bases are TGTGCCAGCAGCTTTACAGGGAGTACTGAAGCTTTCTTT. Amino acid sequence: CASSFTGSTEAFF.

The sample holds one count of this clonotype. Possible read error: a much larger clone is one base away. In DNA, the CDR3 is TGCGCCAGCAGCGCTCTAGCGGGGGACCTTCCGGGCCAGTACTTC. Amino acid sequence: CASSALAGDLPGQYF. The rearrangement links TRBV5-1 to TRBJ2-5; the match to TRBD2 covers 10 bases. The CDR3 is made up of 15 amino acids. The V and J ends lost 4 bases and 10 bases, in that order; junction bases with no gene match: 13. Germline CDR1 and CDR2: SGHRS and YFSETQ.

This chain connects TRBV28 to TRBJ1-4; TRBD1 might be the D (5 bases). The CDR3 totals 16 residues. Trimming left V 4 bases short and J 0 bases short, with 12 bases between. The germline CDR1 and CDR2 sequences are MDHEN and SYDVKM. The CDR3 is CASSSSWGATNEKLFF. The CDR3 DNA sequence: TGTGCCAGCAGTTCTTCCTGGGGGGCAACTAATGAAAAACTGTTTTTT. The full variable domain, its missing parts supplied by reference TRBV28 and TRBJ1-4, is DVKVTQSSRYLVKRTGEKVFLECVQDMDHENMFWYRQDPGLGLRLIYFSYDVKMKEKGDIPEGYSVSREKKERFSLILESASTNQTSMYLCASSSSWGATNEKLFFGSGTQLSVL.

This clonotype has more than one count but fewer than ten. The J gene is TRBJ1-5, the V gene TRBV28; D is possibly TRBD1 (6 bases). In germline, CDR1 is MDHEN, CDR2 SYDVKM. CDR3 length: 16 amino acids. Trimming removed 3 bases at V and 5 bases at J, with 17 bases between. CDR3 DNA: TGTGCCAGCAGTTTCTTACCCGGGACAAGTGATCAGCCCCAGCATTTT. It specifies CASSFLPGTSDQPQHF.

In this sample, this clonotype turned up a few times. This sequence joins TRBV9 and TRBJ2-5; D call uncertain. CDR1 SGDLS and CDR2 YYNGEE come from the germline V gene. The CDR3 length is 10 residues. Trimming took off 4 bases at V and 9 bases at J, with 7 bases between the two ends. CDR3 in amino acids: CASSPGSQYF. CDR3 nucleotides: TGTGCCAGCAGCCCCGGTTCCCAGTACTTC.

Ten or more counts support this clonotype. The chain joins TRBV7-9 to TRBJ2-3; possibly TRBD2 for D (6 bases). Germline V lookup: CDR1 SEHNR, CDR2 FQNEAQ (reference sequence). V shed 5 bases and J shed 4 bases, with 16 bases lying between them. The CDR3 has 15 amino acids. CDR3 amino acids: CASSPLRSGADTQYF. The CDR3 region has the DNA TGTGCCAGCAGCCCCCTTAGGTCGGGAGCAGATACGCAGTATTTT.

This clonotype was recorded at least ten times. The rearrangement links TRBV27 to TRBJ2-3, with D perhaps being TRBD1 or TRBD2 (5 bases each). In germline, CDR1 is MNHEY, CDR2 SMNVEV (reference sequence). Trimming took off 5 bases at V and 2 bases at J, with 11 bases between the two ends. This CDR3 comprises 14 residues. The CDR3 sequence: CASSNTGATDTQYF. The CDR3 DNA is TGTGCCAGCAGTAATACCGGGGCCACAGATACGCAGTATTTT.

This chain connects TRBV6-2 or TRBV6-3 to TRBJ2-1; 14 nucleotides line up with TRBD2. There are 20 residues in the CDR3. J was trimmed by 7 bases and V by 2 bases; bases with no gene match: 16. The V gene's germline CDR1 is MNHEY and CDR2 SVGEGT. The CDR3 DNA reads TGTGCCAGCAGTTACGAGGGACTAGCGGGAGTAGATAGGGATTGGAATGAGCAGTTCTTC. This sequence encodes CASSYEGLAGVDRDWNEQFF.

This clonotype showed up just a few times. This chain uses TRBV30 with TRBJ2-3, with 11 bases lining up with TRBD2. Trimming cost V 5 bases and J 5 bases; bases outside gene matches: 21. The CDR3 totals 19 residues. Per the germline V gene, CDR1 is GTSNPN and CDR2 is SVGIG (reference sequence). This CDR3 is CAWRASAGLAEPAGDTQYF. The CDR3 nucleotides are TGTGCCTGGCGAGCATCAGCGGGACTAGCGGAGCCCGCCGGAGATACGCAGTATTTT.

This clonotype has just a few counts. V usage is TRBV7-2 and J usage is TRBJ2-2, with TRBD1 matching over 9 bases. The CDR3 runs to 16 residues. CDR1 is SGHTA and CDR2 is FQGNSA in the germline V gene. V trimming: 5 bases; J trimming: 6 bases; junction bases outside the gene matches: 10. In DNA, the CDR3 is TGTGCCAGCAGCCCCAGTCCGGGACAGGGTGCCGGGGAGCTGTTTTTT. Translated: CASSPSPGQGAGELFF. Full variable domain (missing parts from reference TRBV7-2 and TRBJ2-2): GAGVSQSPSNKVTEKGKDVELRCDPISGHTALYWYRQSLGQGLEFLIYFQGNSAPDKSGLPSDRFSAERTGGSVSTLTIQRTQQEDSAVYLCASSPSPGQGAGELFFGEGSRLTVL.